One and the same sample provided the 14 T cell receptor beta chains below, sequenced in a study of Graves' ophthalmopathy and Graves' hyperthyroidism. Transcripts of RNA were the source for amplifying TCR beta CDR3 regions. First-round RT-PCR relied on HTBI primers, and a second-round multiplex PCR came next. MiXCR was run by TCRdb on the multiplex PCR reads, yielding one entry per CDR3 protein. The sample records some 1.1 million distinct CDR3 sequences, 35% to 45% being singletons. Sequencing was performed on peripheral blood or thyroid tissue (not recorded which). These receptors all come from an adult man with Graves' hyperthyroidism.

The chain recombines TRBV7-2 with TRBJ2-5, with 9 bases matching TRBD1. Germline lookup yields CDR1 SGHTA and CDR2 FQGNSA. The CDR3 is 15 amino acids. Trimming at V came to 6 bases and at J to 4 bases, leaving 9 bases not matched to a gene. In DNA form, the CDR3 reads TGTGCCAGCAGGGGGACAGGGCCGGGCGGAGAGACCCAGTACTTC. Translation: CASRGTGPGGETQYF.

J is TRBJ1-2 and V is TRBV7-9; 11 bases align to TRBD1. With 2 bases clipped from V and 5 bases from J, the junction kept 7 bases outside the gene matches. Germline loops: CDR1 SEHNR, CDR2 FQNEAQ (reference sequence). The CDR3 has 16 residues. The CDR3 DNA reads as TGTGCCAGCAGCTTAACTTCCGGGACAGGGGGATATGGCTACACCTTC. Amino acids: CASSLTSGTGGYGYTF.

This rearrangement joins TRBV12-3 or TRBV12-4 to TRBJ2-2, with TRBD2 as a possible D gene (5 bases). This CDR3 is built from 14 residues. CDR3 sequence reads: CASAPGAVTGELFF. In nucleotides, the CDR3 is TGTGCTAGTGCCCCAGGAGCGGTCACCGGGGAGCTGTTTTTT.

About this clonotype itself: The germline gene is not matched at one end of the junction; a read error may be the cause. This chain connects TRBV10-3 to TRBJ2-1, with D unclear. The CDR3 covers 12 residues. The V gene's germline CDR1 is ENHRY and CDR2 SYGVKD. The CDR3 DNA reads TGTGCCATCAGCCAAACAGCAAATGAGCAGTTTTTC. Translated: CAISQTANEQFF.

This clonotype was found a few times. The gene calls are TRBV28 and TRBJ2-7; D unresolved. Per the germline V gene, CDR1 is MDHEN and CDR2 is SYDVKM. The length of the CDR3 is 14 residues. Trimming stripped 2 bases from V and 0 bases from J, with 8 bases between. CDR3 coding DNA: TGTGCCAGCAGTTTAGACGTGAGCTCCTACGAGCAGTACTTC. Its translation is CASSLDVSSYEQYF.

This clonotype was observed many times. This chain uses TRBV7-9 with TRBJ1-2; tentative D call: TRBD1 (5 bases). This CDR3 comprises 13 residues. Looked up from germline, CDR1 is SEHNR and CDR2 is FQNEAQ (reference sequence). The ends were cut back, 1 base at V and 5 bases at J, with 8 bases in the middle. CDR3 bases: TGTGCCAGCAGCTTAGGACAGTTTTATGGCTACACCTTC. The encoded protein is CASSLGQFYGYTF.

This clonotype was picked up a small number of times. In DNA, the CDR3 is TGCAGCGTTGTCGGGGCAGGGGGCGGCGAGCAGTACTTC. Amino acid sequence: CSVVGAGGGEQYF. V gene TRBV29-1 combines with J gene TRBJ2-7; 8 positions match TRBD1. The germline CDR1 and CDR2 sequences are SQVTM and ANQGSEA. This CDR3 has 13 residues. Germline trimming cut 4 bases from V and 6 bases from J; bases unmatched to any gene: 8.

This clonotype was seen ten or more times. A junction end diverges from the germline sequence, so it may reflect a read error. The CDR3 protein is CAISEGRLDYAF. Here the CDR3 DNA reads TGTGCCATCAGCGAGGGGAGATTGGACTACGCGTTC. The rearrangement uses TRBV10-3 and TRBJ2-7; TRBD2 is a possible D gene (6 bases). The CDR3 contains 12 residues. Germline lookup yields CDR1 ENHRY and CDR2 SYGVKD.

This chain connects TRBV15 to TRBJ1-2; D is possibly TRBD1 (5 bases). CDR3 length: 15 residues. Germline loops: CDR1 LNHNV, CDR2 YYDKDF (reference sequence). The V and J ends lost 3 bases and 5 bases respectively, with 16 bases between them. This CDR3 reads CATSRADGASYGYTF. CDR3 sequence (DNA): TGTGCCACCAGCAGGGCAGACGGGGCCTCGTATGGCTACACCTTC.

This chain joins TRBV5-1 and TRBJ2-2; no clear D gene. Trimming shortened V by 6 bases and J by 5 bases, and 20 bases separated the two germline ends. In germline, CDR1 is SGHRS, CDR2 YFSETQ. CDR3 length equals 16 residues. Here the CDR3 DNA reads TGCGCCAGCACCAACGATAGGCTAGTAGGAACCGGGGAGCTGTTTTTT. This sequence encodes CASTNDRLVGTGELFF.

V usage is TRBV29-1 and J usage is TRBJ2-2; D could derive from TRBD1 or TRBD2 (6 bases each). The CDR3 contains 11 residues. From germline, CDR1 is SQVTM and CDR2 ANQGSEA. CDR3 DNA: TGCTGCGGGACAACCACCGGGGAGCTGTTTTTT. Amino acid sequence: CCGTTTGELFF.

In its sample, this clonotype was seen a few times. V and J are TRBV7-2 and TRBJ2-5; 8 bases fit TRBD2. CDR1 SGHTA and CDR2 FQGNSA come from the germline V gene. Germline trimming cut 9 bases from V and 1 base from J; bases unmatched to any gene: 7. The CDR3 runs 14 residues. CDR3 loop: CASGTGGSQETQYF. The CDR3 region has the DNA TGTGCCAGTGGGACGGGAGGGTCCCAAGAGACCCAGTACTTC.

The chain couples TRBV20-1 to TRBJ2-7; 7 bases map to TRBD1. Looked up from germline, CDR1 is DFQATT and CDR2 is SNEGSKA (reference sequence). The CDR3 extends over 13 amino acids. V was pared by 3 bases and J by 5 bases, with 7 bases of the junction left unmatched. CDR3: CSASSDRAHEQYF. The CDR3 nucleotides read TGCAGTGCTAGTTCCGACAGGGCCCACGAGCAGTACTTC.

The table lists this clonotype with many counts. The chain couples TRBV15 to TRBJ1-1, with 8 bases lining up with TRBD1. CDR3 length: 16 residues. Trimming removed 0 bases from V and 4 bases from J; junction bases left unmatched: 7. Germline V gives CDR1 LNHNV, CDR2 YYDKDF (reference sequence). CDR3 region: CATSRDGQGRVTEAFF. CDR3 nucleotide sequence: TGTGCCACCAGCAGAGACGGACAGGGTCGGGTCACTGAAGCTTTCTTT.